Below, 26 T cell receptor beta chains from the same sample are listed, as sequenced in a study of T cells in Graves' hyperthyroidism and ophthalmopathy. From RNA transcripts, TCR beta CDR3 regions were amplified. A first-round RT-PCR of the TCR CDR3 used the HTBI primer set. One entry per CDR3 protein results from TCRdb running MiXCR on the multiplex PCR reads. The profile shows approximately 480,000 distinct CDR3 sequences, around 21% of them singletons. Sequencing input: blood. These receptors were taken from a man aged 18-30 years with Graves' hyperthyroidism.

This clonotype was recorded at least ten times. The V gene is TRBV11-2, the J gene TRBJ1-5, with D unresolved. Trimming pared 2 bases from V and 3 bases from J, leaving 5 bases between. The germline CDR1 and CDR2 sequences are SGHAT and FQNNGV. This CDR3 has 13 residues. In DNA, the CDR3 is TGTGCCAGCAGCTTAAGTACCAATCAGCCCCAGCATTTT. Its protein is CASSLSTNQPQHF.

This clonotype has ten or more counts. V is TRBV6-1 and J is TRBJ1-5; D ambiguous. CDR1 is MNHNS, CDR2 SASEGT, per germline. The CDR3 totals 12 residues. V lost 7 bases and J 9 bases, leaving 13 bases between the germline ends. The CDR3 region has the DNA TGTGCCAGCAAGGCGAGGGTTCGGCCCCAGCATTTT. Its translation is CASKARVRPQHF.

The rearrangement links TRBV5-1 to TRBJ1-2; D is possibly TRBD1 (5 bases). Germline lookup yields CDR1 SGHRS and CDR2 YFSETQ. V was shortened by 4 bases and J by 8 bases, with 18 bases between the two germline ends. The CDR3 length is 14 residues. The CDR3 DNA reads TGCGCCAGCAGCGGCTGGACACCGGACCAGGGCTACACCTTC. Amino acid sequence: CASSGWTPDQGYTF.

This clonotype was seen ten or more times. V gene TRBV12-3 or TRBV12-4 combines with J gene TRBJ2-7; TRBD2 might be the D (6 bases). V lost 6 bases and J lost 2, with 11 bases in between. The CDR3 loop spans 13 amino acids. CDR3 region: CASRFGGAYEQYF. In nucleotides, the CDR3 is TGTGCCAGCAGGTTCGGGGGAGCCTACGAGCAGTACTTC.

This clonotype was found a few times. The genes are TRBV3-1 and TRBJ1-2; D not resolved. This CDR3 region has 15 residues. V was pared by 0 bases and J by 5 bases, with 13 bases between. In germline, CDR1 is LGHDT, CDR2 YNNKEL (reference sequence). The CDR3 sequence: CASSQDVLVLYGYTF. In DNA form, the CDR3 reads TGTGCCAGCAGCCAAGATGTTTTGGTTTTGTATGGCTACACCTTC.

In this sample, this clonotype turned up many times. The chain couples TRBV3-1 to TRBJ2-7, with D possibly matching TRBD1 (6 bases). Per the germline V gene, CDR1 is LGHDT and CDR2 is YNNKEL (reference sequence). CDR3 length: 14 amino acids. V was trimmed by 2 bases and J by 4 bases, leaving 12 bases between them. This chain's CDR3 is CASSQQGRGYEQYF. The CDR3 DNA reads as TGTGCCAGCAGCCAACAGGGCAGGGGATACGAGCAGTACTTC.

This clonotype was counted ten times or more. The DNA for the CDR3 is TGTGCCAGCAGTTTGACCGGAACGGGGTCTTACGAGCAGTACTTC. Translation gives CASSLTGTGSYEQYF. The chain has TRBV28 and TRBJ2-7; TRBD2 might be the D (5 bases). Germline CDR1 is MDHEN and CDR2 is SYDVKM. V lost 3 bases and J lost 4, with 16 bases in between. The CDR3 spans 15 residues.

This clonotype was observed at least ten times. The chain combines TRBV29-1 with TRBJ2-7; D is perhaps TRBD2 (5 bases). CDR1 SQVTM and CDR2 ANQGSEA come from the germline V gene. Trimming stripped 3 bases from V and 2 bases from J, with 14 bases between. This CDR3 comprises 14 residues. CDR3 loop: CSVDGGVGTYEQYF. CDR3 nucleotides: TGCAGCGTTGATGGTGGGGTCGGGACCTACGAGCAGTACTTC.

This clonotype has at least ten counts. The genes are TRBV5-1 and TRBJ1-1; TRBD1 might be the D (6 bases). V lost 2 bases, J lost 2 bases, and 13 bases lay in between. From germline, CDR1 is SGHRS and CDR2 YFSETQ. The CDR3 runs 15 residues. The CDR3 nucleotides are TGCGCCAGCAGCTTATGGGGGGGACAAAACACTGAAGCTTTCTTT. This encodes CASSLWGGQNTEAFF.

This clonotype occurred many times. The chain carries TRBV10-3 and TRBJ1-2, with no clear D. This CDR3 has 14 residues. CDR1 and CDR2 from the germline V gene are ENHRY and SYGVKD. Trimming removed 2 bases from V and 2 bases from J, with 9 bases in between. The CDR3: CAISERVENYGYTF. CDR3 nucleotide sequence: TGTGCCATCAGTGAGAGAGTGGAGAACTATGGCTACACCTTC.

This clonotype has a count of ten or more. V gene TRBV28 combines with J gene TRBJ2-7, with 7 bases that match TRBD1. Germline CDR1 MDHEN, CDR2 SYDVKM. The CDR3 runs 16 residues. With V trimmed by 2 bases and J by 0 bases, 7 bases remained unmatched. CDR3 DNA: TGTGCCAGCAGTTTACCCCGACAGGGTAGCTCCTACGAGCAGTACTTC. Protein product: CASSLPRQGSSYEQYF.

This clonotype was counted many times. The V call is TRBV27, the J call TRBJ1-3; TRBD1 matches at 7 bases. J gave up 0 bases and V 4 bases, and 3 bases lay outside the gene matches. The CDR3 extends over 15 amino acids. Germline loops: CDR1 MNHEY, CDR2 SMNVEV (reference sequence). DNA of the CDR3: TGTGCCAGCAGTTCACAGGGGCGCTCTGGAAACACCATATATTTT. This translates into CASSSQGRSGNTIYF.

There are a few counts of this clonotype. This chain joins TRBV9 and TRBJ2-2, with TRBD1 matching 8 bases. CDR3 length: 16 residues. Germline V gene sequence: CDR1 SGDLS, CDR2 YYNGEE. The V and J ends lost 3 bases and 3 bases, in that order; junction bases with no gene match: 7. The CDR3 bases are TGTGCCAGCAGCGGTGGACAGGGTCGGGACACCGGGGAGCTGTTTTTT. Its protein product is CASSGGQGRDTGELFF. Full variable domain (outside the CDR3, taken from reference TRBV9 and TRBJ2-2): DSGVTQTPKHLITATGQRVTLRCSPRSGDLSVYWYQQSLDQGLQFLIQYYNGEERAKGNILERFSAQQFPDLHSELNLSSLELGDSALYFCASSGGQGRDTGELFFGEGSRLTVL.

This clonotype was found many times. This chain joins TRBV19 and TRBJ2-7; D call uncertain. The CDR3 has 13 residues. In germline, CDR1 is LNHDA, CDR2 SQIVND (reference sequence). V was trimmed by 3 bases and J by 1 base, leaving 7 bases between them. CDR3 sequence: CASSIGGSYEQYF. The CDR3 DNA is TGTGCCAGTAGTATCGGTGGATCCTACGAGCAGTACTTC.

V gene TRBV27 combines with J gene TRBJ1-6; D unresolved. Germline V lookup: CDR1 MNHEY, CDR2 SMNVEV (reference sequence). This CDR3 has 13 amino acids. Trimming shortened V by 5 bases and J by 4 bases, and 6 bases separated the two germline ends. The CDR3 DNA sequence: TGTGCCAGCAGTCTCGGGTATAATTCACCCCTCCACTTT. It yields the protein CASSLGYNSPLHF.

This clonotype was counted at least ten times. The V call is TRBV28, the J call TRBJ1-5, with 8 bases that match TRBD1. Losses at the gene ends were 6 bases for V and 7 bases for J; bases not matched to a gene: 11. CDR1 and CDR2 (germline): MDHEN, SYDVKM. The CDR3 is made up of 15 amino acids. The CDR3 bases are TGTGCCAGCAGCGCCGCCGGACAGGGAAGCCAGCCCCAGCATTTT. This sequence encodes CASSAAGQGSQPQHF.

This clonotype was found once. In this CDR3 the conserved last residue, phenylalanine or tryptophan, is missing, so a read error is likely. CDR3 in DNA: TGCAGCGTTGCTCTTCGCACTGAAGCTTTCATT. Translation: CSVALRTEAFI. The genes are TRBV29-1 and TRBJ1-1; D unclear. This CDR3 has 11 amino acids. Trimming left V 4 bases short and J 4 bases short, with 7 bases between. Germline loops: CDR1 SQVTM, CDR2 ANQGSEA.

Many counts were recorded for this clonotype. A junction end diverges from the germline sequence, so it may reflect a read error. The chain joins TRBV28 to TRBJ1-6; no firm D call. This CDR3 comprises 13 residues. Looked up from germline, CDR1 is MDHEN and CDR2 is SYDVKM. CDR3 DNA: TGTGCCAGCAGCCCTCCCCATAACTCACCCCTCCACTTT. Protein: CASSPPHNSPLHF.

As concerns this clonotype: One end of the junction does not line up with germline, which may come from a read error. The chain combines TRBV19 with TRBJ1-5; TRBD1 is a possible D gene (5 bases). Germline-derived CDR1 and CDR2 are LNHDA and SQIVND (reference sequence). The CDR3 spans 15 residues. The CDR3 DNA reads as TGTGCCACCCCAGTAGTGGGGACGAGTAATCAGCCCCGGCATTTT. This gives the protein CATPVVGTSNQPRHF.

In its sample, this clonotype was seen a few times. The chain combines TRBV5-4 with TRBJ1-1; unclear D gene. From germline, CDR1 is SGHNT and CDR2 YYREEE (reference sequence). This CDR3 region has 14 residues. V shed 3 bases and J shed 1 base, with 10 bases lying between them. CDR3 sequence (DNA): TGTGCCAGCAGCTACCAGGCAGAGAACACTGAAGCTTTCTTT. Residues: CASSYQAENTEAFF.

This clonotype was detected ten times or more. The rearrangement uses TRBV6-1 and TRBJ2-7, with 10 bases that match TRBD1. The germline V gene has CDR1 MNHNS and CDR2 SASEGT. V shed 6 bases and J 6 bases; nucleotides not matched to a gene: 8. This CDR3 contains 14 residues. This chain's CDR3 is CASRDAGQGIEQYF. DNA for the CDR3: TGTGCCAGCAGAGACGCGGGACAGGGGATCGAGCAGTACTTC.

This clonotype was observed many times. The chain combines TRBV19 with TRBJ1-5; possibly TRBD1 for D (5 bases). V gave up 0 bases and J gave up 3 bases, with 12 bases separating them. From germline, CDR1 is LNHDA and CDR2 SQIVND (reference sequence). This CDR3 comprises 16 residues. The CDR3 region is CASSIDVGAPNQPQHF. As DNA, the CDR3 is TGTGCCAGTAGTATAGACGTAGGGGCCCCCAATCAGCCCCAGCATTTT.

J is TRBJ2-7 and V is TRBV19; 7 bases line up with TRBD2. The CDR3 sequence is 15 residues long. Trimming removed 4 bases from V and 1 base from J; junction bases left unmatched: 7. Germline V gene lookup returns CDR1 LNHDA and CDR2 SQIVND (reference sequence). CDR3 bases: TGTGCCAGTAGTAGCGGGAGAATTGGATCCTACGAGCAGTACTTC. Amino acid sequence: CASSSGRIGSYEQYF.

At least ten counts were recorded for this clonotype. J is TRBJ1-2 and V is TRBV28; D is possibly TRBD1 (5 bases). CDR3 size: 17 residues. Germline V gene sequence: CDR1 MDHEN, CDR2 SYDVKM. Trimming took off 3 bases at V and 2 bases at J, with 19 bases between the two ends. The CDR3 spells CASSLGSAKGPNYGYTF. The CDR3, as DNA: TGTGCCAGCAGTTTGGGGTCCGCCAAGGGACCAAACTATGGCTACACCTTC.

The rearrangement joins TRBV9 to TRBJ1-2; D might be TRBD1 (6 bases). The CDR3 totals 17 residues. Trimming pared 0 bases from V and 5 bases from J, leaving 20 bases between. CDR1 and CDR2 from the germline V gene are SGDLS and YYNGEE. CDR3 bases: TGTGCCAGCAGCGTAGGACCTTCTATGGAGGGGGAATATGGCTACACCTTC. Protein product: CASSVGPSMEGEYGYTF.

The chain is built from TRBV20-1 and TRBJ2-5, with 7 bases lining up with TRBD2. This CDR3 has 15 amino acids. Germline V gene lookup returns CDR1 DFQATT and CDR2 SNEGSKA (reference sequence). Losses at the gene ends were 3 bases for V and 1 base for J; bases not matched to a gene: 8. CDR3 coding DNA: TGCAGTGCTAGGTGTCTAGCGGTGATCCAAGAGACCCAGTACTTC. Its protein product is CSARCLAVIQETQYF.